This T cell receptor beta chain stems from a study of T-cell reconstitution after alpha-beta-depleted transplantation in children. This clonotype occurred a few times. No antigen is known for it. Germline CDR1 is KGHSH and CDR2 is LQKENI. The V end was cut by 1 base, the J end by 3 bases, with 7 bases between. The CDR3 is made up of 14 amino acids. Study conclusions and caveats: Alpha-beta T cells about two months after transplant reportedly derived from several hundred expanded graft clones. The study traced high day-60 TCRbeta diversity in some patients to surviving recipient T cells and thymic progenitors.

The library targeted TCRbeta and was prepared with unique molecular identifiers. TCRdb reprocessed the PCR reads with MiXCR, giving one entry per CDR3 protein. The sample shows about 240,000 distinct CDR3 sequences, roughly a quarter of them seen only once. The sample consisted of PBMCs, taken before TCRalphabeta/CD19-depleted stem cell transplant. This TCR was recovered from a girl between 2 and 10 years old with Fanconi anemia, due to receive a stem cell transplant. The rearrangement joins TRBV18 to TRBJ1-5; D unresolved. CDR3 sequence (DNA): TGTGCCAGCTCACCACGGTCCGTCAATCAGCCCCAGCATTTT. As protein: CASSPRSVNQPQHF.